Listed below are T cell receptor beta chains from one sample, sequenced in a study of blood T cell repertoires in COVID-19. Clones were sequenced by immunoSEQ multiplex PCR, and TCRdb holds only the in-frame ones, with some missing. The data show 390,000 or so clones, approximately 90% seen once. The material sequenced was PBMCs or T cells enriched from blood (not recorded which). These receptors originate from a man younger than 30 who had recovered from COVID-19. Both conserved end residues are part of each CDR3. Each record gives: V gene, J gene, CDR3 length, clone size, D gene, CDR3 DNA, CDR3 protein. The D gene is left open where the match is weak. Rows give clone size only sometimes, using once, few, many, or a class for an expanded clone.

v_gene: TRBV6-5; j_gene: TRBJ1-1; len: 14; abundance: .; d_gene: .; CDR3nt: TGTGCCAGCAACCCCCGCGGGCTTTACACTGAAGCTTTCTTT; CDR3aa: CASNPRGLYTEAFF
v_gene: TRBV3-1/TRBV3-2; j_gene: TRBJ2-7; len: 15; abundance: medium-sized; d_gene: TRBD1; CDR3nt: TGTGCCAGCAGCGCCCCGGGACAGGGCTCCTACGAGCAGTACTTC; CDR3aa: CASSAPGQGSYEQYF
v_gene: TRBV10-3; j_gene: TRBJ1-6; len: 14; abundance: .; d_gene: .; CDR3nt: TGTGCCATCAGTGAGGGGCAGGGAAATTCACCCCTCCACTTT; CDR3aa: CAISEGQGNSPLHF
v_gene: TRBV19; j_gene: TRBJ2-3; len: 14; abundance: .; d_gene: TRBD2; CDR3nt: TGTGCCAGTGCGACTAGCGGGAGCACAGATACGCAGTATTTT; CDR3aa: CASATSGSTDTQYF
v_gene: TRBV2; j_gene: TRBJ2-1; len: 16; abundance: .; d_gene: TRBD1; CDR3nt: TGTGCCAGCTGTAAACAGGGGATCACCGGTCGTAATGAGCAGTTCTTC; CDR3aa: CASCKQGITGRNEQFF
v_gene: TRBV13; j_gene: TRBJ2-5; len: 16; abundance: .; d_gene: .; CDR3nt: TGTGCCAGCAGCTTACGCCCCGACAGGTACCAAGAGACCCAGTACTTC; CDR3aa: CASSLRPDRYQETQYF
v_gene: TRBV6-5; j_gene: TRBJ1-1; len: 15; abundance: .; d_gene: .; CDR3nt: TGTGCCAGCAGTTTTGAAGTTAGGGGGAACACTGAAGCTTTCTTT; CDR3aa: CASSFEVRGNTEAFF
v_gene: TRBV11-1; j_gene: TRBJ2-7; len: 12; abundance: .; d_gene: .; CDR3nt: TGTGCCAGCAGCTCTATCTCCTACGAGCAGTACTTC; CDR3aa: CASSSISYEQYF
v_gene: TRBV3-1/TRBV3-2; j_gene: TRBJ1-3; len: 14; abundance: few; d_gene: .; CDR3nt: TGTGCCAGCGCCCGGGACAACTCTGGAAACACCATATATTTT; CDR3aa: CASARDNSGNTIYF
v_gene: TRBV28; j_gene: TRBJ2-3; len: 16; abundance: .; d_gene: TRBD1; CDR3nt: TGTGCCAGCAGTCCAGGGACAGGGGTTCGCACAGATACGCAGTATTTT; CDR3aa: CASSPGTGVRTDTQYF
v_gene: TRBV3-1/TRBV3-2; j_gene: TRBJ2-3; len: 12; abundance: once; d_gene: .; CDR3nt: TGTGCCAGCAGCCAAGATCAGGTCACCGAGAGCTTT; CDR3aa: CASSQDQVTESF
v_gene: TRBV5-1; j_gene: TRBJ2-7; len: 14; abundance: .; d_gene: TRBD1; CDR3nt: TGCGCCAGCAGCTTGGGACAGGGAGTAGACGAGCAGTACTTC; CDR3aa: CASSLGQGVDEQYF
v_gene: TRBV5-1; j_gene: TRBJ2-7; len: 14; abundance: many; d_gene: TRBD2; CDR3nt: TGCGCCAGCAGCGGGGGACTAGCAAGGAGCGAGCAGTACTTC; CDR3aa: CASSGGLARSEQYF
v_gene: TRBV5-1; j_gene: TRBJ2-5; len: 15; abundance: .; d_gene: TRBD2; CDR3nt: TGCGCCAGCACCCGAGCGGGGGACTACCAAGAGACCCAGTACTTC; CDR3aa: CASTRAGDYQETQYF
v_gene: TRBV28; j_gene: TRBJ1-6; len: 15; abundance: .; d_gene: TRBD1; CDR3nt: TGTGCCAGCACCCGGACAGGGGCAGGGAATTCACCCCTCCACTTT; CDR3aa: CASTRTGAGNSPLHF
v_gene: TRBV7-9; j_gene: TRBJ2-3; len: 15; abundance: .; d_gene: TRBD1; CDR3nt: TGTGCCAGCAGCTCTAGCACAGGGGGTTCAAGTACGCAGTATTTT; CDR3aa: CASSSSTGGSSTQYF
v_gene: TRBV19; j_gene: TRBJ2-3; len: 13; abundance: .; d_gene: .; CDR3nt: TGTGCCAGTAGTTCGGGAGCATTTAATACGCAGTATTTT; CDR3aa: CASSSGAFNTQYF
v_gene: TRBV2; j_gene: TRBJ1-2; len: 15; abundance: .; d_gene: TRBD1; CDR3nt: TGTGCCAGCCGCCGGGACAGTGGATTTTCCTATGGCTACACCTTC; CDR3aa: CASRRDSGFSYGYTF
v_gene: TRBV7-2; j_gene: TRBJ2-5; len: 14; abundance: .; d_gene: TRBD1; CDR3nt: TGTGCCAGCAGCCCGACAGGGGGGGTTGAGACCCAGTACTTC; CDR3aa: CASSPTGGVETQYF
v_gene: TRBV9; j_gene: TRBJ2-7; len: 15; abundance: once; d_gene: .; CDR3nt: TGTGCCAGCAGCGTAGGCCGGTATACCCCCTACGAGCAGTACTTC; CDR3aa: CASSVGRYTPYEQYF
v_gene: TRBV5-1; j_gene: TRBJ2-7; len: 14; abundance: .; d_gene: TRBD1; CDR3nt: TGCGCCAGCAGCTTGGGACAGGGGGGCTACGAGCAGTACTTC; CDR3aa: CASSLGQGGYEQYF
v_gene: TRBV19; j_gene: TRBJ1-5; len: 13; abundance: .; d_gene: .; CDR3nt: TGTGCCACCGTCGGACAGTACAATCAGCCCCAGCATTTT; CDR3aa: CATVGQYNQPQHF